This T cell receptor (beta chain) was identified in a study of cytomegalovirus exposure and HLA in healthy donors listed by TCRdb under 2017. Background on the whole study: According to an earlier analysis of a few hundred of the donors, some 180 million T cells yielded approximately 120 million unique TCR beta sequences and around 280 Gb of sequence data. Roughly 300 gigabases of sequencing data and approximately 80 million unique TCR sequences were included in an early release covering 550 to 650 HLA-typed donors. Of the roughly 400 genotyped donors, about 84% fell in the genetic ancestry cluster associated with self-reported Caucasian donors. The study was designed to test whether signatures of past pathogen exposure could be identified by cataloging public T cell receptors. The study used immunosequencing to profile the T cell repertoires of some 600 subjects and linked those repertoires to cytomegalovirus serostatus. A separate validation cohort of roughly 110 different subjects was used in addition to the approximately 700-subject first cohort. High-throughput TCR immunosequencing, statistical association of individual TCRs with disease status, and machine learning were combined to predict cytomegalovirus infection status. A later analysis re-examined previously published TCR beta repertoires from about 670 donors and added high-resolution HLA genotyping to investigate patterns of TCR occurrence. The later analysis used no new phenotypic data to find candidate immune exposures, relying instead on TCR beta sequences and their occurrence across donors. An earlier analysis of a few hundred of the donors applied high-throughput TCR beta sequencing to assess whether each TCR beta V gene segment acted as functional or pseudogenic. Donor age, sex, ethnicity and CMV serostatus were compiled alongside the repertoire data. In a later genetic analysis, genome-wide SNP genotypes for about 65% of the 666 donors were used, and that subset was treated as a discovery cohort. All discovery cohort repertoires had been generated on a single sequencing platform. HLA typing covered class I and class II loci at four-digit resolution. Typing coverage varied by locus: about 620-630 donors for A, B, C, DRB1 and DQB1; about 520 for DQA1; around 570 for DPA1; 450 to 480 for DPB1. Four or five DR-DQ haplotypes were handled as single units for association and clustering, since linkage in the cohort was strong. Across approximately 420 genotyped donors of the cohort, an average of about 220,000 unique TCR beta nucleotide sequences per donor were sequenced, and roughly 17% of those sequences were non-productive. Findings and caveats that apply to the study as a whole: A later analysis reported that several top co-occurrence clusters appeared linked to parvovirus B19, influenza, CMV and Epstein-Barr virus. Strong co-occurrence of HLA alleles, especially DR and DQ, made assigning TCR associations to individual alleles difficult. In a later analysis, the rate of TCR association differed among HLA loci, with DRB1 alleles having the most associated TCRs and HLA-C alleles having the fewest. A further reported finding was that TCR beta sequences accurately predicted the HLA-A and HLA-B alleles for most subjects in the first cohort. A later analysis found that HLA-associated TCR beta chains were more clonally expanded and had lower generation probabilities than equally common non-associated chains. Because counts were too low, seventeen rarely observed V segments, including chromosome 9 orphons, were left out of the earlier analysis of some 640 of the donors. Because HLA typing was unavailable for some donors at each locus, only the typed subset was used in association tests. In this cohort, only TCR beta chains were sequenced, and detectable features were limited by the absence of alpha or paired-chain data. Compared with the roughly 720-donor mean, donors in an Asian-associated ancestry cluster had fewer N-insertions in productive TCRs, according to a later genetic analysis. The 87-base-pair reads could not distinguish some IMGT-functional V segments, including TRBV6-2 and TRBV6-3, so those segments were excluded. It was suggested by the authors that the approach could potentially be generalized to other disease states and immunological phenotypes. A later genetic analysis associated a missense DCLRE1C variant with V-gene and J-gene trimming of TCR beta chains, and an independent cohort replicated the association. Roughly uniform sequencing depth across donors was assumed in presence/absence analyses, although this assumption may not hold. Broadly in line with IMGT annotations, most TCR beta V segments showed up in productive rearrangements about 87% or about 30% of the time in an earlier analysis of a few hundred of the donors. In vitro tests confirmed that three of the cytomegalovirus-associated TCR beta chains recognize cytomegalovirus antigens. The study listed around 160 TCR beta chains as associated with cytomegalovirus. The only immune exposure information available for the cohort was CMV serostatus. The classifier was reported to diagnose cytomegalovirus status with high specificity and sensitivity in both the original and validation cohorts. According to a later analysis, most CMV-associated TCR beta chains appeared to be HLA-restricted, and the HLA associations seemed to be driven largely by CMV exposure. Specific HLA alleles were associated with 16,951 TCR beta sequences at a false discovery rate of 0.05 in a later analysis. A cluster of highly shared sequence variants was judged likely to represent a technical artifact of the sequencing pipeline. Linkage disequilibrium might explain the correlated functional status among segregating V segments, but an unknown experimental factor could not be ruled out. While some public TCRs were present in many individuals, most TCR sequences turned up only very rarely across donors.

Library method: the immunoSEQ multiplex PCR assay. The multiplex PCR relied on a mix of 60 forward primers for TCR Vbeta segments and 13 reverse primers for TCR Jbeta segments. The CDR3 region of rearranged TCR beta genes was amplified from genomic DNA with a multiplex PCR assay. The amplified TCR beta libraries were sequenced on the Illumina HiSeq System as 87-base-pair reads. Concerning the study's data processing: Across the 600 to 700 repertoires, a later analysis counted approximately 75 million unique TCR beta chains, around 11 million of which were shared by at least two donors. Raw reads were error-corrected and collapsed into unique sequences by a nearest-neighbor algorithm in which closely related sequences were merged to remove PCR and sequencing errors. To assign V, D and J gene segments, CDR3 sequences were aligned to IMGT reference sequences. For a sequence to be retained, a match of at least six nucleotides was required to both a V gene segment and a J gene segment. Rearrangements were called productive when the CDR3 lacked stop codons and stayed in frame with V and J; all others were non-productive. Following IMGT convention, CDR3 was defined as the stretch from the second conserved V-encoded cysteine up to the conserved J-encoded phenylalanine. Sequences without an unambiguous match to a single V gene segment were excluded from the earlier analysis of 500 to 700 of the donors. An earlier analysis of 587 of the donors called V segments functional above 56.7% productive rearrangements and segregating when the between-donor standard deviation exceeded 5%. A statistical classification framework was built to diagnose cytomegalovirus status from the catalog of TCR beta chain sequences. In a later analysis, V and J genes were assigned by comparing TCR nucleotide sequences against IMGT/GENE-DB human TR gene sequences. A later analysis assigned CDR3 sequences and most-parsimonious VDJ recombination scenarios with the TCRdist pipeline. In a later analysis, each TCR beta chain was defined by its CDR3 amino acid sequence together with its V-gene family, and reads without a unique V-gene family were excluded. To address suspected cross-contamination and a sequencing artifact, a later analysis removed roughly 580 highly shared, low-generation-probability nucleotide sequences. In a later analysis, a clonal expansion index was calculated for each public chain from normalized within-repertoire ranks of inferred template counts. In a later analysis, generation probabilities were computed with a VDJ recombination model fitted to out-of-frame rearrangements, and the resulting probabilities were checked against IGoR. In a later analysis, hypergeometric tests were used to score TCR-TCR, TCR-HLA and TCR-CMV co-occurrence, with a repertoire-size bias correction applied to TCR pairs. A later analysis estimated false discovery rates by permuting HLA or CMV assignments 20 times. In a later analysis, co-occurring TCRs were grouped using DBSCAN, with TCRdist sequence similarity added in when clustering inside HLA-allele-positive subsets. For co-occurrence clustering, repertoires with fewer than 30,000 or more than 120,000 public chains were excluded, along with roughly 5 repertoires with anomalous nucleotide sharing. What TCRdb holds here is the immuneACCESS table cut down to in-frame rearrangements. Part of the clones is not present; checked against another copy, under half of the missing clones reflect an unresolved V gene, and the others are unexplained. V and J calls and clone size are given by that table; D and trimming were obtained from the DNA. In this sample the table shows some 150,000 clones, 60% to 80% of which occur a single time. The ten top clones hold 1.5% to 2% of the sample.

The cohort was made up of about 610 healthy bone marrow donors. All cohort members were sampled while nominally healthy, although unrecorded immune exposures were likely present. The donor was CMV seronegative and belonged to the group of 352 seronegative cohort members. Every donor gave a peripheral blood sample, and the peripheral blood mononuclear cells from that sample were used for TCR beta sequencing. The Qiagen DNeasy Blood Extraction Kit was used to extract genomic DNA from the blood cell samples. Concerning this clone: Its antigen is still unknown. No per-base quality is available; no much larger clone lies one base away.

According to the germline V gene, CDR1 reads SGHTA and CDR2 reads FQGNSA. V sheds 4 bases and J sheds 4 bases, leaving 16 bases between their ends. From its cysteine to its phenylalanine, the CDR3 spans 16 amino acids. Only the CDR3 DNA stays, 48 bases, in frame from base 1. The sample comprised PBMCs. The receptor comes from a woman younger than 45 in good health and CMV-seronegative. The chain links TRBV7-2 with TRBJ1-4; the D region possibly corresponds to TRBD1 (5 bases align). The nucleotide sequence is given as TGTGCCAGCAGCTACGGGTGGGGGGTTGATAATGAAAAACTGTTTTTT. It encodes CASSYGWGVDNEKLFF.